These T cell receptor beta chains were read from a single sample in a study of blood T cell repertoires in COVID-19. Assay used: immunoSEQ multiplex PCR; TCRdb lists only in-frame clones, some missing. The table shows some 51,000 clones, with 90% occurring only once. Sequenced material: peripheral blood. The receptors were sampled from a man aged 35-49 years with acute or convalescent COVID-19. CDR3s include the opening cysteine and the closing phenylalanine or tryptophan. The D gene is left open where the match is weak. Rows may omit the clone size; those that give it use once, few, many or a size class.

clone_size,j_call,d_call,v_call,cdr3_nt,cdr3_aa
-,TRBJ2-7,-,TRBV5-6,TGTGCCAGCAGCTTGTGGGGCAGGTCTAGCTCCTACGAGCAGTACTTC,CASSLWGRSSSYEQYF
-,TRBJ1-2,-,TRBV6-1,TGTGCCAGCAGTGAGAGTAGGACAGTCTATGGCTACACCTTC,CASSESRTVYGYTF
-,TRBJ1-2,-,TRBV7-2,TGTGCCAGCAGTCTAGCGGGGTACTATGGCTACACCTTC,CASSLAGYYGYTF
-,TRBJ1-1,-,TRBV21-1,TGTGCCAGCACCAAAAGGGGGAAACACACTGAAGCTTTCTTT,CASTKRGKHTEAFF
-,TRBJ2-2,-,TRBV12-3/TRBV12-4,TGTGCCAGCAGTTCACGGGGGGAGCTGTTTTTT,CASSSRGELFF
-,TRBJ2-3,TRBD2,TRBV3-1/TRBV3-2,TGTGCCAGCAGCCTCGGACTAGCGGGGGTAAGCACAGATACGCAGTATTTT,CASSLGLAGVSTDTQYF
-,TRBJ1-1,-,TRBV14,TGTGCCAGCAGCCGAACACCCATGAACACTGAAGCTTTCTTT,CASSRTPMNTEAFF
-,TRBJ2-7,-,TRBV19,TGTGCCAGTAGTATAGTCGTCGACAGCTCCTACGAGCAGTACTTC,CASSIVVDSSYEQYF
-,TRBJ2-3,-,TRBV7-9,TGTGCCAGCAGCCCCCAGGGAGATACGCAGTATTTT,CASSPQGDTQYF
-,TRBJ2-2,TRBD2,TRBV19,TGTGCCAGTATAAAGAGCAGCGGGAGTGTTATGACCGGGGAGCTGTTTTTT,CASIKSSGSVMTGELFF
-,TRBJ1-2,-,TRBV21-1,TGTGCCAGCAGCAGACCGGGACAGGGGCCCGCCGGCTATGGCTACACCTTC,CASSRPGQGPAGYGYTF
once,TRBJ2-5,TRBD1,TRBV30,TGTGCCTGGAGCGGCTCCGGGGCAGGGGGCGCCGAGACCCAGTACTTC,CAWSGSGAGGAETQYF
-,TRBJ2-7,TRBD1,TRBV7-2,TGTGCCAGCAGCTTTCCCGGGACAGGGCATTACGAGCAGTACTTC,CASSFPGTGHYEQYF
once,TRBJ2-7,-,TRBV5-1,TGCGCCAGCAGCGTGGTTACAGGGGGGGCCTACGAGCAGTACTTC,CASSVVTGGAYEQYF
-,TRBJ2-7,TRBD2,TRBV11-1,TGTGCCAGCAGCTTAGGGCTAGCGGGAGTCTACGAGCAGTACTTC,CASSLGLAGVYEQYF
-,TRBJ1-6,-,TRBV5-6,TGTGCCAGCAGCTTGGGACAGTATAATTCACCCCTCCACTTT,CASSLGQYNSPLHF
-,TRBJ1-4,TRBD1,TRBV4-1,TGCGCCAGCAGCCAAGTAGGGGGCTCTAATGAAAAACTGTTTTTT,CASSQVGGSNEKLFF
once,TRBJ2-5,-,TRBV6-5,TGTGCCAGCAGTTACCCTAACGGCGGGACGCAAGAGACCCAGTACTTC,CASSYPNGGTQETQYF
-,TRBJ1-6,TRBD1,TRBV29-1,TGCAGCGCTAGGACAGGGAGTAATTCACCCCTCCACTTT,CSARTGSNSPLHF
-,TRBJ2-1,TRBD2,TRBV18,TGTGCCAGCTCACCTCTTCCGGGACTAGCGGCCGACAATGAGCAGTTCTTC,CASSPLPGLAADNEQFF
-,TRBJ2-7,-,TRBV29-1,TGCAGCGTTGTGAGTTCCTACGAGCAGTACTTC,CSVVSSYEQYF
-,TRBJ1-2,-,TRBV6-6,TGTGCCAGCAGTTACTCGACAACGAGCTACACCTTC,CASSYSTTSYTF
-,TRBJ2-2,-,TRBV7-3,TGTGCCAGCAGCCCACAAGTGGAGCCCGGGGAGCTGTTTTTT,CASSPQVEPGELFF
once,TRBJ1-4,-,TRBV5-1,TGCGCCAGCAGCTTGGGAGGGGGAACTAATGAAAAACTGTTTTTT,CASSLGGGTNEKLFF